This T cell receptor beta chain was sequenced for a study of blood T cell repertoires in COVID-19 (dated by TCRdb to 2020 to 2022). With respect to the entire study: The collaborator samples originated in the United States, Italy and Spain and spanned the acute and convalescent phases of COVID-19. Sample metadata almost always included a de-identified subject ID, COVID-19 status, age in years and sex. Deeply sampled blood TCRbeta repertoires from subjects exposed to, actively infected with, or recovered from COVID-19 were included in the dataset. The material from the prospective study consisted of cDNA or gDNA derived from T cells, B-cell-depleted T cells, or PBMCs. Where available, HLA class I and class II types were obtained from metadata supplied by the sample provider rather than from assay-based typing. The repertoires were made available in a free public database intended to serve as a resource for research on the immune response to SARS-CoV-2. The samples were drawn from two sources: the first 160 participants of the ongoing ImmuneRACE study, and about 1,300 subjects contributed by 6 global collaborators.

Deletion took 4 bases off V and 4 bases off J, with a span of 13 bases between the germline ends. The CDR3 holds 14 amino acids from the cysteine to the phenylalanine. This entry keeps only the CDR3 DNA: 42 bases, framed from base 1. Via the germline V gene, CDR1 is SGHRS and CDR2 YFSETQ. Participants in the prospective study were aged about 18 to 95 years, lived in some 24 United States geographic areas, and enrolled through a virtual design. To assign participants to cohorts, the prospective study relied on clinical history that participants themselves reported in a screening survey and a study questionnaire. In the prospective study, whole blood, serum and a nasopharyngeal or oropharyngeal swab were collected from each participant by mobile phlebotomists. Prospective study participants could optionally give additional blood draws and questionnaires over an approximately 2-month period. Before DNA extraction, prospective study blood samples were shipped either frozen or at room temperature.

The immunoSEQ Assay, a bias-controlled multiplex PCR, was used to amplify TCRbeta CDR3 regions from genomic DNA. On the study's bioinformatics: The number of nucleated cells in each sample was estimated by amplification of reference gene primers within the assay. To quantify the absolute abundance of each unique TCRbeta CDR3 rearrangement, sequence reads were collapsed and filtered. For each sample, productive Simpson clonality was calculated by taking the square root of Simpson's diversity index across productive rearrangements. This immuneACCESS table, as held by TCRdb, lists in-frame sequences with V and J called but not all clones. Of the missing ones, under half trace to an unresolved V gene in checked studies; the others have no known cause. The D gene and trimming were derived from the DNA, and the V and J assignments and clone size from that table. Recorded for this sample are some 190,000 clones; 65% to 80% of them occurred a single time. The ten largest clones take up around 16% of the sample.

On the study overall, not on this receptor specifically: How much clinical and demographic metadata was included differed by source and by participant, and the metadata was provided uncurated.

Notes on this clone: It lacks a known antigen. No quality values exist for individual bases; no much larger clone is one base distant.

The sequencing sample was made of PBMCs or T cells enriched from blood (not recorded which). The chain was built from TRBV5-1 and TRBJ2-3; TRBD1 is perhaps the D gene, given 6 matching bases. The clonotype was recovered from a woman aged 50 to 60 with acute COVID-19. The nucleotide sequence is TGCGCCAGCAGCGAGGGACATGGATCAGATACGCAGTATTTT. Translated, it gives CASSEGHGSDTQYF.